This TCR beta chain was recovered during a study of PD-1 blockade in mismatch repair-deficient tumors. TCR sequencing covered a few patients who responded to pembrolizumab. This clone was seen a handful of times. This table comes from immunoSEQ multiplex PCR, and its TCRdb copy is limited to in-frame clones, with some not included. The table shows roughly 70,000 clones, with around four fifths occurring only once. V was pared by 0 bases and J by 4 bases, with 11 bases of the junction left unmatched. CDR1 and CDR2 from the germline V gene are SGHNT and YYREEE (reference sequence). This CDR3 comprises 18 residues.

The chain combines TRBV5-4 with TRBJ2-1, with 9 bases fitting TRBD2. The receptor's source is an adult with mismatch repair-deficient cancer. Specimen: peripheral blood, collected 2 weeks after starting pembrolizumab. CDR3 nucleotides: TGTGCCAGCAGCTTGGGGCTTAGCGGGAGCGACTATTACAATGAGCAGTTCTTC. This sequence encodes CASSLGLSGSDYYNEQFF.